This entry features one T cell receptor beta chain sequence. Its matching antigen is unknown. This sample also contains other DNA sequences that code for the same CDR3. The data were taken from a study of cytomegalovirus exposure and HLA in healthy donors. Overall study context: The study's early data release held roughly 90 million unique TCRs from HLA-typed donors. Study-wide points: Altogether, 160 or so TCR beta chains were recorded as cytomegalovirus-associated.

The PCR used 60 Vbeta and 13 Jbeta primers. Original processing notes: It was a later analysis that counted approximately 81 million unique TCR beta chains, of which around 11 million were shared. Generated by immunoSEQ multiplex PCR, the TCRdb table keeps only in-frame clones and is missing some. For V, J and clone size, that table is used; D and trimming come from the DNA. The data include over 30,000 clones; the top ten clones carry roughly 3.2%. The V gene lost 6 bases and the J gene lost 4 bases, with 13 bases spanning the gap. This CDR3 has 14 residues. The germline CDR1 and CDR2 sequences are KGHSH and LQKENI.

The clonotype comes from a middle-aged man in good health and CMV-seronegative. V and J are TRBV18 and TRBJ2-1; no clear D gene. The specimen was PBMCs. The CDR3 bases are TGTGCCAGCTCGCCGTTTGAGGATTACAATGAGCAGTTCTTC. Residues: CASSPFEDYNEQFF.